Shown below are 24 T cell receptor beta chains from a single sample sequenced in a study of graft-versus-host responses after intestinal transplantation. The repertoire was sequenced with immunoSEQ multiplex PCR; TCRdb's copy has only in-frame clones and lacks some. The sample yields under 90,000 clones, around 93% seen once. No antigen has been identified for these receptors. The specimen comprised unstimulated CD4+ T cells sorted from spleen or lymph node cells, sampled before transplant. Source of these receptors: a human donor who was the organ donor for an intestinal transplant.

This chain links TRBV5-6 with TRBJ2-5; 8 bases match TRBD2. Germline V CDR1 and CDR2: SGHDT, YYEEEE. This CDR3 contains 14 residues. V lost 4 bases, J lost 5 bases, and 7 bases stayed unmatched. CDR3 nucleotides: TGTGCCAGCAGCCCGATAGCGGGGCGGGAGACCCAGTACTTC. Its protein is CASSPIAGRETQYF.

The V call is TRBV13, the J call TRBJ2-5; 11 bases align to TRBD2. In germline, CDR1 is PRHDT, CDR2 FYEKMQ (reference sequence). V shed 5 bases and J 0 bases; nucleotides not matched to a gene: 5. The CDR3 runs to 16 residues. The CDR3: CASSRRLAGYQETQYF. For the CDR3, the DNA is TGTGCCAGCAGCAGGAGACTAGCGGGGTACCAAGAGACCCAGTACTTC.

The chain carries TRBV5-6 and TRBJ2-3; 7 bases align to TRBD2. The junction had 11 bases not matched to a gene; V was cut back by 4 bases and J by 0 bases. Germline values: CDR1 SGHDT, CDR2 YYEEEE. The CDR3 consists of 17 residues. The CDR3 bases are TGTGCCAGCAGCAACGGACTAGGGATGCCTAGCACAGATACGCAGTATTTT. It specifies CASSNGLGMPSTDTQYF.

This chain connects TRBV10-3 to TRBJ1-2; a weak D match, TRBD1 (5 bases). From germline, CDR1 is ENHRY and CDR2 SYGVKD. Trimming removed 0 bases from V and 2 bases from J, with 13 bases in between. This CDR3 region has 16 residues. The CDR3 nucleotides read TGTGCCATCAGTGAGTCCGCAGGACAAGGGAACTATGGCTACACCTTC. Its protein is CAISESAGQGNYGYTF.

The J gene is TRBJ2-7, the V gene TRBV4-1; D is perhaps TRBD1 (5 bases). Trimming took off 5 bases at V and 0 bases at J, with 14 bases between the two ends. Germline lookup yields CDR1 MGHRA and CDR2 YSYEKL. There are 15 residues in the CDR3. CDR3 sequence: CASSTHRLGSYEQYF. The CDR3 region has the DNA TGCGCCAGCAGCACCCACAGGTTGGGCTCCTACGAGCAGTACTTC.

The V and J genes are TRBV7-3 and TRBJ2-5; 12 bases fit TRBD2. The length of the CDR3 is 14 residues. Per germline, CDR1 SGHTA and CDR2 FQGTGA. Losses at the gene ends were 2 bases for V and 8 bases for J; bases not matched to a gene: 3. The CDR3 sequence is CASSLSSGGATQYF. The CDR3, as DNA: TGTGCCAGCAGCTTATCTAGCGGGGGGGCAACCCAGTACTTC.

The chain links TRBV25-1 to TRBJ1-2, with 9 bases aligning to TRBD1. The CDR3 spans 18 residues. Per the germline V gene, CDR1 is MGHDK and CDR2 is SYGVNS. V gave up 0 bases and J gave up 5 bases; unmatched junction bases: 13. CDR3 sequence (DNA): TGTGCCAGCAGTGAATATGGGGGACAGGGTGTTTTAGGGTATGGCTACACCTTC. This codes for CASSEYGGQGVLGYGYTF.

V usage is TRBV28 and J usage is TRBJ2-3; 11 nucleotides line up with TRBD2. The CDR3 contains 16 residues. Germline CDR1 is MDHEN and CDR2 is SYDVKM. With 6 bases clipped from V and 6 bases from J, the junction kept 11 bases outside the gene matches. CDR3 nucleotide sequence: TGTGCCAGCAGCCTCACGGGGACTAGCGGTCCTGATACGCAGTATTTT. It specifies CASSLTGTSGPDTQYF.

On this clone: Its ends do not fully match the called genes, so a read error is possible. This chain links TRBV30 with TRBJ2-1, with D perhaps matching TRBD2 (5 bases). The CDR3 consists of 12 residues. Per the germline V gene, CDR1 is GTSNPN and CDR2 is SVGIG (reference sequence). As DNA, the CDR3 is TGTGCCTCAGAACGCGGGTACAATGAGCGGTTCTTC. Its protein product is CASERGYNERFF.

This chain links TRBV19 with TRBJ2-7; 9 bases match TRBD2. Looked up from germline, CDR1 is LNHDA and CDR2 is SQIVND (reference sequence). The trim removed 4 bases at V and 0 bases at J, leaving 1 base unmatched. The CDR3 consists of 14 residues. CDR3 loop: CASSTSGNSYEQYF. Here the CDR3 DNA reads TGTGCCAGTAGTACTAGCGGGAACTCCTACGAGCAGTACTTC. The full variable domain, with the rest looked up from reference TRBV19 and TRBJ2-7, is DGGITQSPKYLFRKEGQNVTLSCEQNLNHDAMYWYRQDPGQGLRLIYYSQIVNDFQKGDIAEGYSVSREKKESFPLTVTSAQKNPTAFYLCASSTSGNSYEQYFGPGTRLTVT.

V and J are TRBV27 and TRBJ2-3; the match to TRBD2 covers 10 bases. This CDR3 spans 14 amino acids. Trimming at V came to 8 bases and at J to 6 bases, leaving 8 bases not matched to a gene. Germline CDR1 reads MNHEY; CDR2 reads SMNVEV (reference sequence). Here the CDR3 DNA reads TGTGCCAGCCGGAAGCGGGAGGGCATTGATACGCAGTATTTT. Protein product: CASRKREGIDTQYF.

On this clone itself: The same CDR3 is also encoded by other DNA sequences in this sample. The DNA of the CDR3 is TGCGCCAGCAGGAATAGTGGGGGCCCCGGGGAGCTGTTTTTT. This sequence encodes CASRNSGGPGELFF. This sequence joins TRBV5-1 and TRBJ2-2, with TRBD1 as a possible D gene (6 bases). The germline V gene encodes CDR1 SGHRS and CDR2 YFSETQ. V was cut by 5 bases and J by 6 bases, with 14 bases left in between. CDR3 length: 14 residues. Combining the CDR3 with reference TRBV5-1 and TRBJ2-2 gives the whole variable domain KAGVTQTPRYLIKTRGQQVTLSCSPISGHRSVSWYQQTPGQGLQFLFEYFSETQRNKGNFPGRFSGRQFSNSRSEMNVSTLELGDSALYLCASRNSGGPGELFFGEGSRLTVL.

V usage is TRBV25-1 and J usage is TRBJ1-2; D might be TRBD1 (6 bases). The CDR3 totals 13 residues. V was cut by 3 bases and J by 5 bases, with 10 bases left in between. Germline V CDR1 and CDR2: MGHDK, SYGVNS. As DNA, the CDR3 is TGTGCCAGCAGTGACAGGGGAAGGTATGGCTACACCTTC. This codes for CASSDRGRYGYTF.

V is TRBV6-5 and J is TRBJ2-3; 11 bases align to TRBD2. After removal of 5 bases from V and 3 bases from J, the junction contained 1 base not matched to a gene. CDR1 is MNHEY, CDR2 SVGAGI, per germline. The CDR3 is made up of 14 amino acids. CDR3 loop: CASSPSGRTDTQYF. In DNA, the CDR3 is TGTGCCAGCAGTCCTAGCGGGAGGACAGATACGCAGTATTTT.

The chain uses TRBV6-4 and TRBJ2-7, with D possibly being TRBD2 (7 bases). With the DNA end fitting TRBJ2-1 better, the J assignment may be wrong. This CDR3 contains 15 residues. Looked up from germline, CDR1 is MRHNA and CDR2 is SNTAGT. CDR3 loop: CASSDFSGGGNEQFF. CDR3 DNA: TGTGCCAGCAGTGATTTCTCGGGGGGCGGCAATGAGCAGTTCTTC.

The rearrangement joins TRBV27 to TRBJ2-1; TRBD2 matches 7 bases. The CDR3 has 16 residues. V shed 1 base, J shed 4 bases, and the junction held 7 bases outside the gene matches. Germline CDR1 reads MNHEY; CDR2 reads SMNVEV (reference sequence). The CDR3 DNA follows: TGTGCCAGCAGTTTATTAGGGAGGGGAGGATACAATGAGCAGTTCTTC. It yields the protein CASSLLGRGGYNEQFF.

The J gene is TRBJ1-2, the V gene TRBV2; TRBD1 matches at 9 bases. CDR1 and CDR2 from the germline V gene are SNHLY and FYNNEI. The CDR3 is made up of 15 amino acids. Unmatched junction bases numbered 3, after V lost 2 bases and J lost 2 bases. CDR3 loop: CASSEPGQGNYGYTF. In DNA, the CDR3 is TGTGCCAGCAGTGAACCGGGACAGGGAAACTATGGCTACACCTTC.

The genes are TRBV25-1 and TRBJ1-1; 8 bases align to TRBD1. This CDR3 spans 15 amino acids. Per germline, CDR1 MGHDK and CDR2 SYGVNS. V lost 5 bases and J lost 3; bases outside the gene matches: 8. The CDR3 DNA follows: TGTGCCAGCAGTCCACTCGACAGGGGTTACACTGAAGCTTTCTTT. It yields the protein CASSPLDRGYTEAFF.

J is TRBJ1-4 and V is TRBV18; D is possibly TRBD1 (6 bases). The CDR3 is 14 residues long. Per germline, CDR1 KGHSH and CDR2 LQKENI. The V end was cut by 1 base, the J end by 7 bases, with 10 bases between. This CDR3 is CASSPLGAGEKLFF. The CDR3 region has the DNA TGTGCCAGCTCACCACTGGGGGCAGGTGAAAAACTGTTTTTT.

The chain recombines TRBV5-6 with TRBJ2-3, with 7 bases that match TRBD2. CDR3 length: 19 amino acids. CDR1 is SGHDT and CDR2 is YYEEEE in the germline V gene. V trimming: 0 bases; J trimming: 0 bases; junction bases outside the gene matches: 13. CDR3 residues: CASSLGLALYLSSTDTQYF. In nucleotides, the CDR3 is TGTGCCAGCAGCTTGGGACTAGCACTTTACCTCAGTAGCACAGATACGCAGTATTTT.

This clone was counted between two and nine times. This chain connects TRBV6-6 to TRBJ1-3; the match to TRBD1 covers 7 bases. The length of the CDR3 is 13 residues. V shed 6 bases, J shed 4 bases, and the junction held 3 bases outside the gene matches. Per germline, CDR1 MNHNY and CDR2 SVGAGI (reference sequence). The DNA for the CDR3 is TGTGCCAGCAGCTCGGGACAGGGAAACACCATATATTTT. Its translation: CASSSGQGNTIYF.

J is TRBJ2-7 and V is TRBV6-5; D gene ambiguous. V was trimmed by 2 bases and J by 6 bases, leaving 14 bases between them. Looked up from germline, CDR1 is MNHEY and CDR2 is SVGAGI. The CDR3 sequence is 14 residues long. The CDR3 DNA is TGTGCCAGCAGTTACGCCCGCCCCCTCGGCGAGCAGTACTTC. Encoded protein: CASSYARPLGEQYF.

The chain couples TRBV6-6 to TRBJ2-7, with 11 bases lining up with TRBD1. The V gene's germline CDR1 is MNHNY and CDR2 SVGAGI (reference sequence). This CDR3 contains 16 residues. The trim removed 2 bases at V and 1 base at J, leaving 4 bases unmatched. CDR3 DNA: TGTGCCAGCAGTTACGCGGACAGGGGGCCATCCTACGAGCAGTACTTC. Residues: CASSYADRGPSYEQYF.

This rearrangement joins TRBV4-2 to TRBJ2-3, with D maybe TRBD2 (5 bases). The germline V and J ends were trimmed by 0 bases and 6 bases, with 22 bases remaining between them. Germline V gene lookup returns CDR1 LGHNA and CDR2 YNFKEQ. There are 18 residues in the CDR3. CDR3 loop: CASSQDTDYLSKSDTQYF. Written as DNA, the CDR3 is TGTGCCAGCAGCCAAGATACTGACTATTTGTCAAAATCCGATACGCAGTATTTT.